This T cell receptor (beta chain) comes out of a study of patients and donors after allogeneic stem cell transplantation (dated by TCRdb to 2020 to 2022). Looking up the germline V gene yields CDR1 SGHRS and CDR2 YFSETQ. CDR3 length: 14 amino acids, cysteine to phenylalanine. Only the CDR3 DNA is retained, 42 bases long and in frame from the first base. V is shortened by 4 bases, J by 4 bases, and the region joining them spans 14 bases. About this clonotype itself: Its antigen is currently not known. Qualities for individual bases were not recorded, and no much larger clone is one base off.

Libraries were built with RT-PCR. Reads for this sample came from a NextSeq 550. TCRdb redid the processing of the public reads, applying fastp at Q25 and MiXCR, and retained in-frame beta chains. Entries that share a CDR3 protein sequence are merged under the most common genes and DNA. The sample profile shows about 150,000 distinct CDR3 sequences; nearly 25% of them were found once. More than 25% of the sample goes to the ten largest clones. The sequenced material came from blood, either unsorted or a sorted T cell fraction (not recorded which). The TCR comes from a human donor who was either an allogeneic HSCT recipient or a stem cell or donor lymphocyte infusion donor (not recorded which). It is not recorded whose cells these are; they may come from a transplant donor. Rearrangement joined TRBV5-1 to TRBJ2-5, with a tentative D call of TRBD1 or TRBD2, each matching 6 bases. The DNA reads TGCGCCAGCAGCGAGGGGGGCAGTAGAGAGACCCAGTACTTC. This translates into CASSEGGSRETQYF. With all but the CDR3 taken from the reference TRBV5-1 and TRBJ2-5 genes, the full variable domain is: KAGVTQTPRYLIKTRGQQVTLSCSPISGHRSVSWYQQTPGQGLQFLFEYFSETQRNKGNFPGRFSGRQFSNSRSEMNVSTLELGDSALYLCASSEGGSRETQYFGPGTRLLVL.